The 15 T cell receptor beta chains reported below all come from one sample, sequenced in a study of shared clonotypes between healthy human individuals. Some clones are missing from TCRdb's copy, which holds only in-frame ones; the method was immunoSEQ multiplex PCR. The sample includes 550,000 to 700,000 clones, 60% to 75% of them seen just once. Sequencing was done on a sample of memory CD4+ T cells sorted from blood. This sample's subset: CD45RA-negative fraction. The receptors shown here come from a woman aged 25 to 39 in good health.

V is TRBV10-3 and J is TRBJ2-3; 10 positions agree with TRBD2. This CDR3 contains 15 residues. Germline assignment: CDR1 ENHRY and CDR2 SYGVKD. The CDR3: CASGRAAVRTDTQYF. CDR3 sequence (DNA): TGTGCAAGCGGGAGGGCCGCTGTCCGCACAGATACGCAGTATTTT.

The rearrangement links TRBV15 to TRBJ2-1; 7 bases map to TRBD2. The CDR3 is 14 residues long. V dropped 8 bases and J dropped 5; count of bases not matched to a gene: 9. CDR1 is LNHNV, CDR2 YYDKDF, per germline (reference sequence). The CDR3 coding sequence is TGTGCCACCCGTCGGGACTATACTAACAATGAGCAGTTCTTC. This codes for CATRRDYTNNEQFF.

In its sample, this clone was seen once. This chain connects TRBV2 to TRBJ2-2, with 10 bases aligning to TRBD1. Trimming took 4 bases from V and 4 from J; bases not matched to a gene: 3. The CDR3 sequence is 15 residues long. CDR1 and CDR2 from the germline V gene are SNHLY and FYNNEI. The chain's CDR3 is CASSGGQGSTGELFF. The DNA for the CDR3 is TGTGCCAGCAGTGGGGGACAGGGGAGCACCGGGGAGCTGTTTTTT.

This clone was counted only a few times. The chain has TRBV10-2 and TRBJ1-1; 7 bases agree with TRBD1. Germline CDR1 and CDR2: WSHSY and SAAADI. V lost 7 bases to trimming and J lost 4 bases; unmatched junction nucleotides: 9. The CDR3 is 14 amino acids. CDR3 amino acids: CASNLDRQGTEAFF. The CDR3 DNA follows: TGCGCCAGCAATCTCGACAGACAGGGCACTGAAGCTTTCTTT.

This clone was counted a few times. V usage is TRBV6-1 and J usage is TRBJ1-4; D unresolved. The CDR3 length is 15 residues. V was pared by 5 bases and J by 3 bases, with 13 bases between. Germline CDR1 reads MNHNS; CDR2 reads SASEGT. CDR3: CASSPRRAPNEKLFF. CDR3 coding DNA: TGTGCCAGCAGTCCGCGACGGGCTCCTAATGAAAAACTGTTTTTT.

The J gene is TRBJ2-2, the V gene TRBV4-1, with 11 positions matching TRBD1. J was trimmed by 4 bases and V by 5 bases; bases with no gene match: 6. The CDR3 is 16 amino acids. Germline CDR1 MGHRA, CDR2 YSYEKL. The CDR3 region has the DNA TGCGCCAGCAGCAAGGGGACAGGGGGTGGCACCGGGGAGCTGTTTTTT. It codes for CASSKGTGGGTGELFF.

CDR3 coding DNA: TGTGCCAGCAGCTTAGACGGGACACATGAGCAGTTCTTC. Encoded protein: CASSLDGTHEQFF. This chain joins TRBV7-3 and TRBJ2-1; perhaps TRBD1 as D (6 bases). Deletions cut 2 bases from V and 8 bases from J, with 10 bases between. The CDR3 totals 13 residues. The germline gives CDR1 SGHTA, CDR2 FQGTGA. Together with reference TRBV7-3 and TRBJ2-1, the CDR3 gives the full variable domain: GAGVSQTPSNKVTEKGKYVELRCDPISGHTALYWYRQSLGQGPEFLIYFQGTGAADDSGLPNDRFFAVRPEGSVSTLKIQRTERGDSAVYLCASSLDGTHEQFFGPGTRLTVL.

Of note for this clone: Other DNA sequences from this sample encode an identical CDR3 as well. The rearrangement joins TRBV5-1 to TRBJ2-1; D remains unclear. The CDR3 is 15 residues long. V was trimmed by 2 bases and J by 0 bases, leaving 9 bases between them. Germline V lookup: CDR1 SGHRS, CDR2 YFSETQ. CDR3: CASSFSVGSYNEQFF. DNA for the CDR3: TGCGCCAGCAGCTTCAGCGTGGGCTCCTACAATGAGCAGTTCTTC.

V gene TRBV28 combines with J gene TRBJ2-1, with TRBD2 matching over 8 bases. This CDR3 has 19 amino acids. The J segment lost 1 base and the V segment lost 2 bases, leaving 13 bases of the junction unmatched. Germline CDR1 MDHEN, CDR2 SYDVKM. The CDR3 DNA reads as TGTGCCAGCAGTTTAAGCCTATCCCCCCTAGCGGGTTCCTACAATGAGCAGTTCTTC. This encodes CASSLSLSPLAGSYNEQFF.

This chain connects TRBV6-5 to TRBJ2-7; D unresolved. CDR3 length: 14 amino acids. Trimming removed 5 bases at V and 0 bases at J, with 11 bases between. CDR1 and CDR2 (germline): MNHEY, SVGAGI. Here the CDR3 reads CASSTTLSSYEQYF. Written as DNA, the CDR3 is TGTGCCAGCAGTACTACCCTCAGCTCCTACGAGCAGTACTTC.

The chain joins TRBV2 to TRBJ1-1; D is perhaps TRBD1 (6 bases). The germline gives CDR1 SNHLY, CDR2 FYNNEI. Trimming removed 4 bases at V and 1 base at J, with 10 bases between. This CDR3 has 14 residues. The DNA of the CDR3 is TGTGCCAGCAGTGGAGGGGGGTGGAACACTGAAGCTTTCTTT. It is translated as CASSGGGWNTEAFF.

The table lists this clone with a count of one. This chain links TRBV7-9 with TRBJ2-1; D not resolved. This CDR3 is built from 14 residues. Trimming took off 4 bases at V and 5 bases at J, with 12 bases between the two ends. Germline CDR1 reads SEHNR; CDR2 reads FQNEAQ (reference sequence). CDR3 bases: TGTGCCAGCAGCTCCTTTTCATTCGACAATGAGCAGTTCTTC. Residues: CASSSFSFDNEQFF.

Only a few counts were recorded for this clone. V gene TRBV27 combines with J gene TRBJ2-6, with 7 bases aligning to TRBD2. The CDR3 sequence is 18 residues long. Unmatched junction bases numbered 7, after V lost 1 base and J lost 1 base. CDR1 and CDR2 from the germline V gene are MNHEY and SMNVEV (reference sequence). CDR3 protein: CASSLLAGVRSGANVLTF. The CDR3 DNA sequence: TGTGCCAGCAGTTTATTGGCGGGAGTTCGTTCTGGGGCCAACGTCCTGACTTTC. Filled out from reference TRBV27 and TRBJ2-6, the complete variable domain reads EAQVTQNPRYLITVTGKKLTVTCSQNMNHEYMSWYRQDPGLGLRQIYYSMNVEVTDKGDVPEGYKVSRKEKRNFPLILESPSPNQTSLYFCASSLLAGVRSGANVLTFGAGSRLTVL.

This rearrangement joins TRBV5-4 to TRBJ2-5, with a weak D call TRBD2 (6 bases). TRBJ2-7 matches the DNA end more closely, so the J call is doubtful. This CDR3 has 14 amino acids. Per germline, CDR1 SGHNT and CDR2 YYREEE (reference sequence). The CDR3 coding sequence is TGTGCCAGCAGCCTCGGCGGAGGGATGAACGAGCAGTACTTC. This gives the protein CASSLGGGMNEQYF.

This clone has only a few counts. The chain is built from TRBV6-5 and TRBJ1-5, with 9 positions matching TRBD1. Trimming cost V 6 bases and J 7 bases; bases outside gene matches: 4. Germline V CDR1 and CDR2: MNHEY, SVGAGI. The length of the CDR3 is 13 residues. CDR3 amino acids: CASRRQGDQPQHF. CDR3 nucleotide sequence: TGTGCCAGCAGACGACAGGGGGACCAGCCCCAGCATTTT.